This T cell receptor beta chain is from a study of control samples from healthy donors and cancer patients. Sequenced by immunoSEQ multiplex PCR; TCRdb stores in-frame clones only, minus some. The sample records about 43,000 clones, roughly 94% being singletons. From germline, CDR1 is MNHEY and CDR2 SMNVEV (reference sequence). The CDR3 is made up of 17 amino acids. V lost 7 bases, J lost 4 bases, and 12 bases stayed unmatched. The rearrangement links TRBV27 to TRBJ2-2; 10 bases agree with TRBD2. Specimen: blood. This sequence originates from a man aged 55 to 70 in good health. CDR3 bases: TGTGCCAGCACCTTGTTGTTAGCGGGAGGTATCACCGGGGAGCTGTTTTTT. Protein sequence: CASTLLLAGGITGELFF.